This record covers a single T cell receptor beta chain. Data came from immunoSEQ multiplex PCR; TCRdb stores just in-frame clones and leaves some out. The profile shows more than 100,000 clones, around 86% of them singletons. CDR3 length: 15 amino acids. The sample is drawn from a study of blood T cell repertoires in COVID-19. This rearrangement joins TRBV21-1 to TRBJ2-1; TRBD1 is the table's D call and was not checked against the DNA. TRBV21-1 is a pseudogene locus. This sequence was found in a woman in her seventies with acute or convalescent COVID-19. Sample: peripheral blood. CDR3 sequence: CASSAYRVTYNEQFF. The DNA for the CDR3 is TGTGCCAGCAGCGCGTACAGGGTCACCTACAATGAGCAGTTCTTC.